This T cell receptor (beta chain) was identified in a study of graft-versus-host responses after intestinal transplantation. Responders labeled with CFSE (about 200,000) were plated with about 200,000 irradiated, violet-dye-labeled stimulators. This clone showed up just a few times. Some clones are missing from TCRdb's copy, which holds only in-frame ones; the method was immunoSEQ multiplex PCR. The data show approximately 15,000 clones, with less than 50% seen just once and more than 3% held by the top ten. This material consisted of alloreactive CD8+ T cells from a mixed lymphocyte reaction culture, taken before intestinal transplant. Subset specified: CFSE-low proliferating T cells sorted from roughly six-day pre-transplant mixed lymphocyte reaction (GvH or HvG direction). The clonotype comes from a human patient who received an intestinal transplant.

The CDR3 DNA reads as TGCGCCAGCAGCCCCATAGCGGGAGGCTACGAGCAGTACTTC. It specifies CASSPIAGGYEQYF. The chain has TRBV4-3 and TRBJ2-7; the match to TRBD2 covers 10 bases. Germline V lookup: CDR1 LGHNA, CDR2 YSLEER. This CDR3 has 14 amino acids. The V gene end was trimmed by 4 bases and the J gene end by 3 bases; junction bases not matched to a gene: 3.